This T cell receptor (beta chain) was sequenced in a study of blood T cell repertoires in COVID-19. Study context: From the United States, Italy and Spain came samples of acute and convalescent COVID-19.

In the authors' workflow: Amplification of reference gene primers was used by the study to estimate nucleated cell counts. Only in-frame clones appear in the TCRdb table, and some are missing; sequencing was by immunoSEQ multiplex PCR. V and J calls plus clone size are reproduced from that table; the DNA served to infer D and trimming. The sample has about 150,000 clones, approximately 85% seen once. This sequence originates from a woman aged 55 to 70 with COVID-19, enrolled during active disease. Sequences were obtained from peripheral blood.

CDR3: CASSSTSGGAAAQYF. CDR3 sequence (DNA): TGTGCCAGCAGTTCGACTAGCGGGGGGGCCGCGGCGCAGTATTTT. The rearrangement links TRBV6-6 to TRBJ2-3, with 14 bases that match TRBD2. V lost 4 bases to trimming and J lost 10 bases; unmatched junction nucleotides: 7. This CDR3 region has 15 residues. CDR1 and CDR2 (germline): MNHNY, SVGAGI (reference sequence).